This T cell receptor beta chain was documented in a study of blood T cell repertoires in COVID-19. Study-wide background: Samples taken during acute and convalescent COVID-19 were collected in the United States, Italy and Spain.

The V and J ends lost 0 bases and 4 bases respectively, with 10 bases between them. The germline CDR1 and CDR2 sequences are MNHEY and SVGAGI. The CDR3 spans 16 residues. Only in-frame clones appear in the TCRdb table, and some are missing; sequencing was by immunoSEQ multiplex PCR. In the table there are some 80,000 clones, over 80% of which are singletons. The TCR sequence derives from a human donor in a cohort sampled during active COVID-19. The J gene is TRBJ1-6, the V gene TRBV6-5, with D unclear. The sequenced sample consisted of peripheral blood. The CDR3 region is CASSYSSRLYNSPLHF. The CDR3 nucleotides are TGTGCCAGCAGTTACTCGTCCAGGTTATATAATTCACCCCTCCACTTT.